One sample yielded the 3 T cell receptor beta chains listed below, sequenced in a study of blood T cell repertoires in COVID-19. Here immunoSEQ multiplex PCR was the method, and the copy in TCRdb shows in-frame clones only, minus some. The repertoire holds about 170,000 clones, with approximately 86% as singletons. The sequenced sample consisted of peripheral blood. These receptor sequences come from a woman older than 75 with COVID-19, enrolled during active disease.

The rearrangement joins TRBV7-9 to TRBJ2-1; TRBD2 matches at 10 bases. Germline assignment: CDR1 SEHNR and CDR2 FQNEAQ (reference sequence). The CDR3 runs to 16 residues. V was clipped by 0 bases and J by 4 bases; unmatched bases: 3. The CDR3 protein is CASSLAGSGRYNEQFF. The DNA of the CDR3 is TGTGCCAGCAGCTTAGCGGGTAGCGGGAGGTACAATGAGCAGTTCTTC. The whole variable domain, remainder taken from reference TRBV7-9 and TRBJ2-1, is DTGVSQNPRHKITKRGQNVTFRCDPISEHNRLYWYRQTLGQGPEFLTYFQNEAQLEKSRLLSDRFSAERPKGSFSTLEIQRTEQGDSAMYLCASSLAGSGRYNEQFFGPGTRLTVL.

The J gene is TRBJ1-1, the V gene TRBV6-2 or TRBV6-3; TRBD1 might be the D (6 bases). The CDR3 runs 16 residues. Per germline, CDR1 MNHEY and CDR2 SVGEGT. Trimming cost V 3 bases and J 1 base, with 15 bases left between them. As DNA, the CDR3 is TGTGCCAGCAGTTATTGGAAAGGACAGCCGAACACTGAAGCTTTCTTT. It specifies CASSYWKGQPNTEAFF.

J is TRBJ2-3 and V is TRBV5-4; D not certain. Germline V lookup: CDR1 SGHNT, CDR2 YYREEE (reference sequence). The CDR3 loop spans 15 amino acids. The V gene lost 2 bases and the J gene lost 0 bases, with 10 bases spanning the gap. The DNA for the CDR3 is TGTGCCAGCAGCTTAGGAGACTCTAGCACAGATACGCAGTATTTT. Encoded protein: CASSLGDSSTDTQYF.